This TCR beta chain was obtained from a study of T cell responses to AZD1222 COVID-19 vaccine. Some clones are missing from TCRdb's copy, which holds only in-frame ones; the method was immunoSEQ multiplex PCR. The repertoire consists of tens of thousands of clones, with approximately 80% occurring once and the leading ten covering 20% to 25%. There are 16 residues in the CDR3. The V segment lost 0 bases and the J segment 6 bases; nucleotides outside the gene matches: 5. Germline lookup yields CDR1 SGHRS and CDR2 YFSETQ. The sequence derives from an adult in good health. The material sequenced was peripheral blood, taken on day 0 of AZD1222 vaccination. This chain joins TRBV5-1 and TRBJ1-5, with 11 positions matching TRBD1. For the CDR3, the DNA is TGCGCCAGCAGCTTGGGAGGACAGGGGGCTGGTCAGCCCCAGCATTTT. Translating gives CASSLGGQGAGQPQHF.